This TCR beta chain was recovered during a study of human T cells and chemical hapten exposure. Study details: Per-sample TCR yield variation was attributed mainly to small pooled library volume differences.

Germline V CDR1 and CDR2: MNHEY, SVGAGI. This CDR3 comprises 15 residues. V gave up 6 bases and J gave up 4 bases; unmatched junction bases: 12. Study results and limitations: DPC sensitization produced no change in TCRs with frequency above 1 in 1000.

Indicated time point: healthy volunteer bleed at 6 weeks. Unseparated into fractions, whole blood served as the source from which total RNA was extracted. What the library attached to individual cDNA molecules were unique molecular identifiers. TCRdb redid the calling of the RACE reads with MiXCR, one entry per CDR3 protein. This table has tens of thousands of distinct CDR3 sequences, over 8.5% appearing once. The sample holds many counts of this clonotype. Its antigen remains unidentified. This TCR was recovered from a male donor in good health. Some clones in this sample may be carry-over from other donors' samples. Source material: whole blood. The genes are TRBV6-5 and TRBJ2-7; 7 bases are shared with TRBD1. The CDR3 DNA reads TGTGCCAGCAGCCGCAACGAGGGGGCTGGGTACGAGCAGTACTTC. Encoded protein: CASSRNEGAGYEQYF.